This T cell receptor beta chain was identified in a study of early T cells in non-severe SARS-CoV-2 infection. Study context: Sequenced material consisted of bulk RNA (from unsorted whole blood), and chains were unpaired.

This clonotype came up many times. Its antigen is not identified. Individual cDNA molecules were tagged with unique molecular identifiers, the study reported. TCRdb itself ran the 5' RACE reads through MiXCR, one entry per CDR3 protein. The repertoire holds about 39,000 distinct CDR3 sequences, with 5.5% to 7% as singletons. Study-level findings and limits: Private and CD4 specificities were missed by VDJdb matching, skewed to anti-spike CD8.

The CDR3 has 15 amino acids. Germline CDR1 SEHNR, CDR2 FQNEAQ (reference sequence). Trimming removed 5 bases at V and 2 bases at J, with 15 bases between. This sequence originates from an adult who was a healthcare worker with PCR-confirmed SARS-CoV-2 infection or an uninfected control (not recorded which). The source material was whole blood, sampled at baseline. The chain joins TRBV7-9 to TRBJ2-5; the D call may be TRBD1 or TRBD2 (5 bases each). The CDR3 DNA reads as TGTGCCAGCAGCCCCCGGGGACGGATACAAGAGACCCAGTACTTC. This translates into CASSPRGRIQETQYF. Looking up the rest from reference TRBV7-9 and TRBJ2-5 gives the full variable domain: DTGVSQNPRHKITKRGQNVTFRCDPISEHNRLYWYRQTLGQGPEFLTYFQNEAQLEKSRLLSDRFSAERPKGSFSTLEIQRTEQGDSAMYLCASSPRGRIQETQYFGPGTRLLVL.